Listed here is a single TCR beta chain. The CDR3 is 12 residues long. CDR1 SEHNR and CDR2 FQNEAQ come from the germline V gene (reference sequence). Primers included in the PCR were 60 Vbeta and 13 Jbeta primers. Here immunoSEQ multiplex PCR was the method, and the copy in TCRdb shows in-frame clones only, minus some. The sample has fewer than 80,000 clones, about four fifths seen once. This entry belongs to a study of cytomegalovirus exposure and HLA in healthy donors. The sample taken for sequencing was PBMCs. The clonotype was recovered from a woman in her twenties or thirties in good health and CMV-seronegative. This chain joins TRBV7-9 and TRBJ2-5; 9 bases are shared with TRBD1. The CDR3 region is CSTRTGEETQYF. In nucleotides, the CDR3 is TGTTCCACTCGGACAGGGGAAGAGACCCAGTACTTC.